The clone carrying this T cell receptor (beta chain) was detected ten times or more. Its antigen is unknown. The germline V gene encodes CDR1 MNHNY and CDR2 SVGAGI (reference sequence). This CDR3 spans 17 amino acids. V trimming: 6 bases; J trimming: 4 bases; junction bases outside the gene matches: 11. This record belongs to a study of T cell repertoires in cytomegalovirus infection. Across the whole study: Both CMV infection and a matching HLA type were indicated by public TCR beta signatures. Points from the study as a whole: Dominating the ex vivo response were HLA-C-restricted CMV-specific TCR beta clonotypes.

TCRdb reprocessed the reads via MiXCR and lists one record per CDR3 protein. The sample yields roughly 90,000 distinct CDR3 sequences, roughly 25% seen once. This sample comprised CD8+ T cells from cultured PBMCs, obtained from culture after CMV antigen stimulation. The origin of this receptor is a human donor in good health (CMV status not recorded). Some clones in this sample may be carry-over from other donors' samples. The chain is built from TRBV6-6 and TRBJ1-5; 11 bases align to TRBD1. The CDR3 DNA sequence: TGTGCCAGCAGCTCCGTTCTCCGGGACAGGGGGAATCAGCCCCAGCATTTT. Translated: CASSSVLRDRGNQPQHF.